These T cell receptor beta chains were read from a single sample in a study of OX40 agonist ivuxolimab in advanced cancers. Libraries were prepared by immunoSEQ multiplex PCR; TCRdb keeps only in-frame clonotypes and omits some of them. The repertoire holds 85,000 to 95,000 clones, with roughly 87% as singletons. Source: CD4+ or CD8+ T cells sorted from blood, taken in a trial of the OX40 agonist ivuxolimab. The receptors originated from an adult with an advanced solid tumor such as melanoma, head and neck, liver or kidney cancer. Both conserved end residues are part of each CDR3. The D gene is left open where the match is weak. A row's size may be missing; if present it is once, few, many or a size class.

V gene,J gene,D gene,clone size,CDR3 protein,CDR3 DNA
TRBV5-6,TRBJ1-1,-,-,CASSPGPMNTEAFF,TGTGCCAGCAGCCCTGGGCCGATGAACACTGAAGCTTTCTTT
TRBV19,TRBJ1-5,-,-,CASSTALRGKGNQPQHF,TGTGCCAGTAGTACCGCCTTGAGGGGCAAGGGCAATCAGCCCCAGCATTTT
TRBV10-3,TRBJ2-3,TRBD1,-,CAISGDRTHGTDTQYF,TGTGCCATCAGTGGGGACAGGACCCACGGCACAGATACGCAGTATTTT
TRBV30,TRBJ1-3,-,-,CAHGRDSSGNTIYF,TGTGCTCATGGACGGGATAGCTCTGGAAACACCATATATTTT
TRBV9,TRBJ2-2,-,-,CASSVAGTVNTGELFF,TGTGCCAGCAGCGTAGCCGGGACCGTGAACACCGGGGAGCTGTTTTTT
TRBV5-6,TRBJ1-2,-,-,CASSPGPGGYTF,TGTGCCAGCAGCCCCGGCCCGGGAGGCTACACCTTC
TRBV11-1,TRBJ1-1,TRBD1,-,CASSLEQGAGTEAFF,TGTGCCAGCAGCTTAGAGCAGGGGGCCGGGACTGAAGCTTTCTTT
TRBV6-6,TRBJ2-1,-,-,CASSPGLAYNEQFF,TGTGCCAGCAGTCCCGGACTTGCCTACAATGAGCAGTTCTTC
TRBV5-1,TRBJ2-7,-,-,CASSYDRAYEQYF,TGCGCCAGCAGCTACGACAGAGCCTACGAGCAGTACTTC
TRBV4-1,TRBJ2-1,-,-,CASSRDTGPYNEQFF,TGCGCCAGCAGCCGGGACACCGGTCCATACAATGAGCAGTTCTTC
TRBV7-9,TRBJ2-2,-,-,CASNRGLTSGELFF,TGTGCCAGCAACCGGGGCCTAACCTCCGGGGAGCTGTTTTTT
TRBV28,TRBJ2-1,TRBD2,-,CASSRLAGAANNEQFF,TGTGCCAGCAGTAGACTAGCGGGCGCTGCCAACAATGAGCAGTTCTTC
TRBV11-1,TRBJ1-1,TRBD1,once,CASSLSKTGGYTEAFF,TGTGCCAGCAGCTTATCCAAGACAGGGGGCTACACTGAAGCTTTCTTT
TRBV19,TRBJ2-1,TRBD2,-,CASKSTAGVGNEQFF,TGTGCCAGTAAAAGCACAGCGGGAGTGGGAAATGAGCAGTTCTTC
TRBV27,TRBJ1-1,-,once,CASSLRQGRNTEAFF,TGTGCCAGCAGTTTAAGGCAGGGGAGGAACACTGAAGCTTTCTTT
TRBV7-2,TRBJ1-3,-,-,CASSESGLQGNTIYF,TGTGCCAGCAGCGAGTCAGGGCTGCAAGGAAACACCATATATTTT
TRBV10-3,TRBJ1-2,TRBD1,-,CAIRDGQENYGYTF,TGTGCCATCAGAGACGGACAGGAGAACTATGGCTACACCTTC
TRBV13,TRBJ2-7,TRBD2,-,CASSPRLAGELYEQYF,TGTGCCAGCAGCCCCCGACTAGCGGGAGAACTCTACGAGCAGTACTTC
TRBV5-7,TRBJ1-1,TRBD1,-,CASSSGGTNTEAFF,TGTGCCAGCAGCTCAGGGGGCACGAACACTGAAGCTTTCTTT
TRBV7-2,TRBJ2-7,TRBD1,-,CASSLQGASYEQYF,TGTGCCAGCAGCTTACAGGGGGCCTCCTACGAGCAGTACTTC
TRBV15,TRBJ2-1,-,-,CATSRVGQLHYEQFF,TGTGCCACCAGCAGAGTAGGACAGCTCCACTATGAGCAGTTCTTC
TRBV5-6,TRBJ2-2,TRBD1,-,CASSLLTGTGELFF,TGTGCCAGCAGCTTGCTGACAGGGACCGGGGAGCTGTTTTTT
TRBV7-9,TRBJ2-7,-,once,CASSSSRVVLMGEQYF,TGCGCCAGCAGCTCCTCTCGTGTGGTCCTGATGGGTGAGCAGTACTTC
TRBV19,TRBJ1-3,-,-,CASKPLGTGNTIYF,TGTGCCAGTAAACCACTGGGTACGGGAAACACCATATATTTT
TRBV6-5,TRBJ2-7,TRBD2,-,CASSTGTSVSYEQYF,TGTGCCAGCAGTACCGGGACTAGCGTATCCTACGAGCAGTACTTC
TRBV21-1,TRBJ1-1,-,-,CASSQRDRGLGTEAFF,TGTGCCAGCAGCCAACGGGACAGGGGATTGGGCACTGAAGCTTTCTTT
TRBV7-2,TRBJ1-4,TRBD1,-,CASSLNPTPGQGVEKLFF,TGTGCCAGCAGCTTAAACCCTACACCGGGACAGGGGGTGGAAAAACTGTTTTTT
TRBV9,TRBJ1-1,TRBD1,-,CASSVVTGADTEAFF,TGTGCCAGCAGCGTAGTCACAGGGGCGGACACTGAAGCTTTCTTT
TRBV7-3,TRBJ2-1,-,-,CASSPGDNEQFF,TGTGCCAGCAGCCCAGGGGACAATGAGCAGTTCTTC
TRBV7-3,TRBJ1-2,-,-,CASSPSPGDGYTF,TGTGCCAGCAGCCCAAGCCCAGGGGATGGCTACACCTTC
TRBV5-5,TRBJ2-3,-,-,CASSSGLGFTDTQYF,TGTGCCAGCAGCTCTGGACTGGGTTTCACAGATACGCAGTATTTT
TRBV11-1,TRBJ1-6,TRBD1,few,CASSSTGANSPLHF,TGTGCCAGCAGCTCGACAGGGGCTAATTCACCCCTCCACTTT
TRBV7-2,TRBJ2-1,TRBD2,-,CASSLSSGGINEQFF,TGTGCCAGCAGCTTATCTAGCGGGGGGATCAATGAGCAGTTCTTC
TRBV4-3,TRBJ2-2,-,once,CASSLRSGTGELFF,TGCGCCAGCAGCCTCAGGTCAGGCACCGGGGAGCTGTTTTTT
TRBV18,TRBJ1-1,-,-,CASSQSMDRNTEAFF,TGTGCCAGCTCCCAGTCCATGGACAGGAACACTGAAGCTTTCTTT
TRBV5-1,TRBJ1-5,-,-,CASSLGVGQPQHF,TGCGCCAGCAGCCTTGGCGTGGGTCAGCCCCAGCATTTT
TRBV19,TRBJ1-1,TRBD1,-,CASSLGTGFMNTEAFF,TGTGCCAGTAGTTTAGGGACAGGATTTATGAACACTGAAGCTTTCTTT
TRBV19,TRBJ1-3,-,-,CASSKDSRTSGNTIYF,TGTGCCAGTAGTAAAGACAGCAGGACCTCTGGAAACACCATATATTTT
TRBV29-1,TRBJ2-7,-,-,CSVEAQPYEQYF,TGCAGCGTTGAGGCACAGCCCTACGAGCAGTACTTC
TRBV4-3,TRBJ1-3,-,-,CASSPQAGTSGNTIYF,TGCGCCAGCAGCCCCCAAGCAGGTACCTCTGGAAACACCATATATTTT
TRBV7-2,TRBJ2-5,-,-,CASKPGPEALETQYF,TGTGCCAGTAAACCGGGCCCAGAAGCTCTAGAGACCCAGTACTTC
TRBV6-1,TRBJ2-2,TRBD2,-,CASSKSGRNTGELFF,TGTGCCAGCAGTAAAAGCGGGAGGAACACCGGGGAGCTGTTTTTT
TRBV6-4,TRBJ2-7,TRBD1,-,CASTGGQGYEQYF,TGTGCCAGCACTGGGGGACAGGGGTACGAGCAGTACTTC
TRBV7-9,TRBJ2-1,-,-,CASSLGQGGREQFF,TGTGCCAGCAGCTTAGGCCAGGGGGGCCGTGAGCAGTTCTTC
TRBV6-5,TRBJ1-3,TRBD1,few,CASRATGVLGNTIYF,TGTGCCAGCAGAGCGACAGGGGTTTTGGGAAACACCATATATTTT